A single sample gave rise to the 9 T cell receptor beta chains below, sequenced in a study of CD8 T cells in Susac syndrome (dated by TCRdb to the late 2010s). The library relied on the immunoSEQ multiplex PCR assay. RNA was extracted with the RNeasy kit and roughly 0.45 to 1 ug was reverse transcribed using random hexamers. TCRdb's own reprocessing of the public reads used fastp at Q25 and MiXCR and kept productive beta chains. Identical CDR3 protein sequences are pooled into one entry, listed with their most common genes and DNA. This sample is represented by about 100,000 distinct CDR3 sequences; about 96% of them were singletons. Of the sample, approximately 0.33% is held by the ten largest clones. The sample taken for sequencing was CD8+ T cells from PBMCs. The receptors come from a human donor with Susac syndrome.

The sample holds one count of this clonotype. The V gene is TRBV9, the J gene TRBJ1-1; D remains unclear. CDR3 length: 13 amino acids. Germline V gene sequence: CDR1 SGDLS, CDR2 YYNGEE. Between the trimmed V and J ends, which lost 4 bases and 0 bases, there was a span of 7 bases. CDR3 nucleotides: TGTGCCAGCAGCATCGGCATGAACACTGAAGCTTTCTTT. The encoded protein is CASSIGMNTEAFF.

In this sample, this clonotype turned up once. The V call is TRBV10-3, the J call TRBJ1-1; no clear D gene. CDR3 length equals 12 residues. Germline V gene sequence: CDR1 ENHRY, CDR2 SYGVKD. Trimming removed 9 bases at V and 1 base at J, with 9 bases between. The CDR3 sequence is CAIGRGNTEAFF. In nucleotides, the CDR3 is TGTGCCATAGGACGAGGGAACACTGAAGCTTTCTTT.

V usage is TRBV28 and J usage is TRBJ2-6; the D is unclear. Germline V gene lookup returns CDR1 MDHEN and CDR2 SYDVKM. The CDR3 runs to 16 residues. Trimming shortened V by 5 bases and J by 0 bases, and 11 bases separated the two germline ends. The CDR3: CASSLKTYSGANVLTF. The CDR3 coding sequence is TGTGCCAGCAGTCTCAAGACCTACTCTGGGGCCAACGTCCTGACTTTC. Using reference TRBV28 and TRBJ2-6 for the parts outside the CDR3, the full variable domain is DVKVTQSSRYLVKRTGEKVFLECVQDMDHENMFWYRQDPGLGLRLIYFSYDVKMKEKGDIPEGYSVSREKKERFSLILESASTNQTSMYLCASSLKTYSGANVLTFGAGSRLTVL.

CDR3 nucleotides: TGTGCCAGCAGCCAAGAAGTGACAGCCTCCACAGATACGCAGTATTTT. Its translation is CASSQEVTASTDTQYF. The rearrangement joins TRBV3-1 to TRBJ2-3, with D perhaps TRBD1 (5 bases). From germline, CDR1 is LGHDT and CDR2 YNNKEL (reference sequence). Trimming shortened V by 0 bases and J by 2 bases, and 12 bases separated the two germline ends. The CDR3 spans 16 residues.

A single count supports this clonotype. CDR3 in DNA: TGCAGCGTAGACAGCTTGACTAACTATGGCTACACCTTC. Translating gives CSVDSLTNYGYTF. This sequence joins TRBV29-1 and TRBJ1-2; TRBD1 is a possible D gene (5 bases). This CDR3 spans 13 amino acids. Trimming removed 6 bases at V and 0 bases at J, with 11 bases between. Germline V CDR1 and CDR2: SQVTM, ANQGSEA.

V gene TRBV28 combines with J gene TRBJ2-5; no clear D. Germline CDR1 and CDR2: MDHEN and SYDVKM. V lost 5 bases, J lost 5 bases, and 9 bases lay in between. This CDR3 is 12 amino acids long. CDR3 bases: TGTGCCAGCAGTACCCCCGCGGAGACCCAGTACTTC. Its translation: CASSTPAETQYF. Looking up the rest from reference TRBV28 and TRBJ2-5 gives the full variable domain: DVKVTQSSRYLVKRTGEKVFLECVQDMDHENMFWYRQDPGLGLRLIYFSYDVKMKEKGDIPEGYSVSREKKERFSLILESASTNQTSMYLCASSTPAETQYFGPGTRLLVL.

The genes are TRBV6-5 and TRBJ2-3, with unresolved D. From germline, CDR1 is MNHEY and CDR2 SVGAGI. Trimming cost V 6 bases and J 5 bases, with 15 bases left between them. The CDR3 consists of 14 residues. In DNA, the CDR3 is TGTGCCAGCAGCCGAATGGGTGTGGGAGATACGCAGTATTTT. Its translation is CASSRMGVGDTQYF.

The rearrangement links TRBV7-2 to TRBJ2-3; D might be TRBD2 (5 bases). Germline V gene data show CDR1 as SGHTA and CDR2 as FQGNSA. The V and J ends lost 4 bases and 0 bases respectively, with 14 bases between them. The CDR3 loop spans 16 amino acids. The CDR3 DNA reads TGTGCCAGCAGCTACACGACTACCACTAGCACAGATACGCAGTATTTT. It translates to CASSYTTTTSTDTQYF.

This chain connects TRBV14 to TRBJ2-5; D gene unclear. CDR1 is SGHDN, CDR2 FVKESK, per germline. The CDR3 spans 13 residues. Between the trimmed V and J ends, which lost 4 bases and 2 bases, there was a span of 8 bases. The CDR3 here is CASSLGNQETQYF. DNA for the CDR3: TGTGCCAGCAGCCTCGGCAATCAAGAGACCCAGTACTTC.